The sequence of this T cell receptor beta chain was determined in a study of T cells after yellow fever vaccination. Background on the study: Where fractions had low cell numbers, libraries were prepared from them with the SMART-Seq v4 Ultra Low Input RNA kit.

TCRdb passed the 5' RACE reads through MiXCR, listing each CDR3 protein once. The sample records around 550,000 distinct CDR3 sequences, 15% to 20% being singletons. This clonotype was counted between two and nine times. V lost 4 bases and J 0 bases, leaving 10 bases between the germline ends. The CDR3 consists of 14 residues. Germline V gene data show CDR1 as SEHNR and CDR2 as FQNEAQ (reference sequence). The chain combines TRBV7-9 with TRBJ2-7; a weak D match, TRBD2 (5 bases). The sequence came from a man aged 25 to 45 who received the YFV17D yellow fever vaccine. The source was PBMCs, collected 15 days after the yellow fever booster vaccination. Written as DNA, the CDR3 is TGTGCCAGCAGCTCTCGGGGTCACTCCTACGAGCAGTACTTC. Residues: CASSSRGHSYEQYF.